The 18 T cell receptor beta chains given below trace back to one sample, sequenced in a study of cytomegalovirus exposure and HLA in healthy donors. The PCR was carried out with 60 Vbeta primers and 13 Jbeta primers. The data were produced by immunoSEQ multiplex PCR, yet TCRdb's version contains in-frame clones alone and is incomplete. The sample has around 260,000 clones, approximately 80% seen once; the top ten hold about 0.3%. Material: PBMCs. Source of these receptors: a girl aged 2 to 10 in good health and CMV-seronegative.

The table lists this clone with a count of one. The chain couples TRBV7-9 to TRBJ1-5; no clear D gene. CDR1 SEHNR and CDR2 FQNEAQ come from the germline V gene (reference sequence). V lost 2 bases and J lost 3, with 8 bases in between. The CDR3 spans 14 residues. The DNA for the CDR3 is TGTGCCAGCAGCTTACACGGTAACAATCAGCCCCAGCATTTT. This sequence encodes CASSLHGNNQPQHF.

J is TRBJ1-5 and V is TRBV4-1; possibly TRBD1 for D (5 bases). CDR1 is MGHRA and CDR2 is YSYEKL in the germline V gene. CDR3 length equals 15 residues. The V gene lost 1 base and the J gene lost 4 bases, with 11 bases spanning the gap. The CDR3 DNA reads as TGCGCCAGCAGCCAAGGGGGGGAACAGAATCAGCCCCAGCATTTT. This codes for CASSQGGEQNQPQHF.

CDR3 sequence: CASREGKSGEQYF. CDR3 DNA sequence: TGCGCCAGCAGGGAGGGAAAGTCGGGCGAGCAGTACTTC. The chain employs TRBV5-1 and TRBJ2-7; the D gene is possibly TRBD2 (6 bases). V lost 5 bases and J 6 bases, leaving 15 bases between the germline ends. This CDR3 has 13 residues. Germline assignment: CDR1 SGHRS and CDR2 YFSETQ.

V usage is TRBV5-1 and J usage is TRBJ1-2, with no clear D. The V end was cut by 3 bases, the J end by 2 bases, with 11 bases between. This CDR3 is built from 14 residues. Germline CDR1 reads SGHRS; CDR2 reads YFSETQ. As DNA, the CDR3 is TGCGCCAGCAGCTCAGCAACAGAAAACTATGGCTACACCTTC. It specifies CASSSATENYGYTF.

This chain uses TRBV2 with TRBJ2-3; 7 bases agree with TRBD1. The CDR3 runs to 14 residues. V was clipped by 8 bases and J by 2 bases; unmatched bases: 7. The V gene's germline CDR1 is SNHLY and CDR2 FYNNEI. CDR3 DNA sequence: TGTGCCAGCGGCCGGGACAGAGACACAGATACGCAGTATTTT. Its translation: CASGRDRDTDTQYF.

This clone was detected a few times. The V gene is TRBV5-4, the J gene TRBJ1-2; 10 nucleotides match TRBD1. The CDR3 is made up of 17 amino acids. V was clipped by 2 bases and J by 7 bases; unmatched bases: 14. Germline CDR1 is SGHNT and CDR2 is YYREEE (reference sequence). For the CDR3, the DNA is TGTGCCAGCAGCTTCCTTGGGACAGGGGCCTCGGGTGGTGGCTACACCTTC. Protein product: CASSFLGTGASGGGYTF.

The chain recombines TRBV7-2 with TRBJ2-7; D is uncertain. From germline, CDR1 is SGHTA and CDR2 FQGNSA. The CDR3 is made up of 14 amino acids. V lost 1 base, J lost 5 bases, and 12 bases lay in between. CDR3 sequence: CASSLVSVNHEQYF. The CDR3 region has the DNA TGTGCCAGCAGCTTAGTCTCGGTAAACCACGAGCAGTACTTC.

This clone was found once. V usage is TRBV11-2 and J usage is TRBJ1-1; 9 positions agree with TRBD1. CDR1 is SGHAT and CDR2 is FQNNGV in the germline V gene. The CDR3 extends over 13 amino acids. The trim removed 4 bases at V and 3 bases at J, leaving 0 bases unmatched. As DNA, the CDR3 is TGTGCCAGCAGCTGGGACAGGGACACTGAAGCTTTCTTT. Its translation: CASSWDRDTEAFF.

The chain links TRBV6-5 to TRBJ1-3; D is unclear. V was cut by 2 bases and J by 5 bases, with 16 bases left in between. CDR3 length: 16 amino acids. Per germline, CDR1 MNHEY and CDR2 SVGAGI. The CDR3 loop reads CASSYERGSARNTIYF. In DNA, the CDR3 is TGTGCCAGCAGTTACGAGCGGGGTTCAGCGAGAAACACCATATATTTT.

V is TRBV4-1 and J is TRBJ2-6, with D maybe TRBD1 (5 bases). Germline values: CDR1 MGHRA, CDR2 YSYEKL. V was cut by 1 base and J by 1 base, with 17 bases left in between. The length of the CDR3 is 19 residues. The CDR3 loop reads CASSQGTIKGPSGANVLTF. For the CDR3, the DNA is TGCGCCAGCAGCCAAGGAACAATCAAGGGGCCGTCTGGGGCCAACGTCCTGACTTTC.

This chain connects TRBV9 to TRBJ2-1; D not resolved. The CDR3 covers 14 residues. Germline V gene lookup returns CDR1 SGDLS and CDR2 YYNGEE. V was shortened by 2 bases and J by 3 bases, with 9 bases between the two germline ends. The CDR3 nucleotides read TGTGCCAGCAGCGTTACAGTTAACTACAATGAGCAGTTCTTC. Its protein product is CASSVTVNYNEQFF.

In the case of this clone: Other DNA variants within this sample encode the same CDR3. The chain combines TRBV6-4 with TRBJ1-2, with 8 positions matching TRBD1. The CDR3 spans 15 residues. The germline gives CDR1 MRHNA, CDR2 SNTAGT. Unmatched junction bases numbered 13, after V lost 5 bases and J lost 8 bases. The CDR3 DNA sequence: TGTGCCAGCAGTTCCGTGCAGGGGGCAGTCTACGGCTACACCTTC. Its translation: CASSSVQGAVYGYTF.

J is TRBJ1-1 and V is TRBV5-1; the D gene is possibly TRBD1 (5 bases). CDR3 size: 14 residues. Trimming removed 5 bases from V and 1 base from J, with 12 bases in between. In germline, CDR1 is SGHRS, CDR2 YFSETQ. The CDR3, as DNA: TGCGCCAGCAGTACCCCAGGACAGAACACTGAAGCTTTCTTT. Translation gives CASSTPGQNTEAFF.

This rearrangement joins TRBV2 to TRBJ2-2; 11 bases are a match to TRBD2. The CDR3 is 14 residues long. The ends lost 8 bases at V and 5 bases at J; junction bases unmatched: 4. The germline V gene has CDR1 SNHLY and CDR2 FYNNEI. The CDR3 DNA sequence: TGTGCCAGCGTGGCTAGCGGGGGGACCGGGGAGCTGTTTTTT. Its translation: CASVASGGTGELFF. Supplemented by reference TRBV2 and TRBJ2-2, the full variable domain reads EPEVTQTPSHQVTQMGQEVILRCVPISNHLYFYWYRQILGQKVEFLVSFYNNEISEKSEIFDDQFSVERPDGSNFTLKIRSTKLEDSAMYFCASVASGGTGELFFGEGSRLTVL.

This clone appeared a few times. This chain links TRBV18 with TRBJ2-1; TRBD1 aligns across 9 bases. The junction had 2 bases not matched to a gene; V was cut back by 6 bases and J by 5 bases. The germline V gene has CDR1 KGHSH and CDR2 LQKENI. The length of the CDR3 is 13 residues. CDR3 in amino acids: CASSGQGNNEQFF. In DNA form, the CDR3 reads TGTGCCAGCTCGGGACAGGGAAACAATGAGCAGTTCTTC.

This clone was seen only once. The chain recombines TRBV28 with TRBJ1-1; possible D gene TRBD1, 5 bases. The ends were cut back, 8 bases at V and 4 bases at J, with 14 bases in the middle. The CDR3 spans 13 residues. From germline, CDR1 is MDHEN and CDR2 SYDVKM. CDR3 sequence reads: CASRSVGGTEAFF. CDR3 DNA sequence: TGTGCCAGCCGCTCAGTGGGGGGCACTGAAGCTTTCTTT. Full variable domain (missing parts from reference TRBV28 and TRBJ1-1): DVKVTQSSRYLVKRTGEKVFLECVQDMDHENMFWYRQDPGLGLRLIYFSYDVKMKEKGDIPEGYSVSREKKERFSLILESASTNQTSMYLCASRSVGGTEAFFGQGTRLTVV.

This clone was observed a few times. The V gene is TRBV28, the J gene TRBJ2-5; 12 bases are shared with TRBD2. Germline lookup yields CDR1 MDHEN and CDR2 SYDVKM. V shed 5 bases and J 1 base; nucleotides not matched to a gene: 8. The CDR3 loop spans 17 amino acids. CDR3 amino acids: CASSLVGLAGFQETQYF. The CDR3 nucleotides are TGTGCCAGCAGTCTCGTCGGACTAGCGGGGTTCCAAGAGACCCAGTACTTC. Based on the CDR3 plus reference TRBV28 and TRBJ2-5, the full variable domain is DVKVTQSSRYLVKRTGEKVFLECVQDMDHENMFWYRQDPGLGLRLIYFSYDVKMKEKGDIPEGYSVSREKKERFSLILESASTNQTSMYLCASSLVGLAGFQETQYFGPGTRLLVL.

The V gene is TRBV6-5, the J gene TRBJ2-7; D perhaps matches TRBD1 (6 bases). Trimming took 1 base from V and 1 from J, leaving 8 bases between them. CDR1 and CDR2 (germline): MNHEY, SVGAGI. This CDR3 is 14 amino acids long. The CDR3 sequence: CASSYLQGSYEQYF. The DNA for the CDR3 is TGTGCCAGCAGTTACTTACAGGGTTCCTACGAGCAGTACTTC.